These 31 T cell receptor beta chains were all obtained from the same sample, sequenced in a study of T cell repertoires in cytomegalovirus infection. TCRdb passed the reads through MiXCR, listing each CDR3 protein once. The sample consists of roughly 860,000 distinct CDR3 sequences, 32% of them appearing once. Antigens for these TCRs are unknown. The specimen was cultured CD8+ T cells from PBMCs, collected from culture after CMV antigen stimulation. The receptors were sampled from a human donor in good health (CMV status not recorded). Some clones in this sample may be carry-over from other donors' samples.

The gene calls are TRBV6-5 and TRBJ2-2; 11 bases are a match to TRBD2. CDR3 length equals 15 residues. V lost 6 bases to trimming and J lost 5 bases; unmatched junction nucleotides: 5. Looked up from germline, CDR1 is MNHEY and CDR2 is SVGAGI. The CDR3 DNA reads as TGTGCCAGCAGAGCTTCTAGCGGGGGGACCGGGGAGCTGTTTTTT. Translating it yields CASRASSGGTGELFF.

The chain carries TRBV6-1 and TRBJ2-5; D is possibly TRBD1 (6 bases). The CDR3 runs to 14 residues. Germline V CDR1 and CDR2: MNHNS, SASEGT. V lost 7 bases and J 4 bases, leaving 16 bases between the germline ends. CDR3 protein: CASKPPGAGETQYF. As DNA, the CDR3 is TGTGCCAGCAAACCACCAGGGGCGGGAGAGACCCAGTACTTC.

The table lists this clonotype with a few counts. This chain links TRBV19 with TRBJ1-6, with a tentative D call TRBD1 (5 bases). Between the trimmed V and J ends, which lost 11 bases and 1 base, there was a span of 18 bases. Germline lookup yields CDR1 LNHDA and CDR2 SQIVND (reference sequence). This CDR3 has 16 amino acids. The CDR3 sequence is CASAPGEGSYNSPLHF. CDR3 nucleotides: TGTGCCTCCGCGCCGGGGGAAGGATCCTATAATTCACCCCTCCACTTT.

This sequence joins TRBV14 and TRBJ1-1; TRBD1 might be the D (6 bases). Per the germline V gene, CDR1 is SGHDN and CDR2 is FVKESK. There are 15 residues in the CDR3. Trimming pared 4 bases from V and 0 bases from J, leaving 12 bases between. As DNA, the CDR3 is TGTGCCAGCAGCCCCGGGACAACCATGAACACTGAAGCTTTCTTT. Translating it yields CASSPGTTMNTEAFF. Complete variable domain (other parts from reference TRBV14 and TRBJ1-1): EAGVTQFPSHSVIEKGQTVTLRCDPISGHDNLYWYRRVMGKEIKFLLHFVKESKQDESGMPNNRFLAERTGGTYSTLKVQPAELEDSGVYFCASSPGTTMNTEAFFGQGTRLTVV.

The rearrangement joins TRBV29-1 to TRBJ1-2; D is perhaps TRBD1 (6 bases). The CDR3 length is 13 residues. Germline-derived CDR1 and CDR2 are SQVTM and ANQGSEA. Trimming took off 5 bases at V and 4 bases at J, with 14 bases between the two ends. CDR3 DNA: TGCAGCGTTTTCACGGACAGCCTCTATGGCTACACCTTC. Translation gives CSVFTDSLYGYTF.

This clonotype was counted many times. This rearrangement joins TRBV7-2 to TRBJ1-4; 10 nucleotides align to TRBD1. V lost 2 bases, J lost 6 bases, and 9 bases stayed unmatched. CDR3 length equals 17 residues. The germline CDR1 and CDR2 sequences are SGHTA and FQGNSA. The CDR3 sequence is CASSLFPWTGGDEKLFF. The CDR3 DNA follows: TGTGCCAGCAGCTTATTCCCTTGGACAGGGGGTGATGAAAAACTGTTTTTT.

J is TRBJ1-2 and V is TRBV7-4; no firm D call. Trimming shortened V by 2 bases and J by 4 bases, and 11 bases separated the two germline ends. The CDR3 runs 14 residues. Per the germline V gene, CDR1 is SGHVT and CDR2 is SQSDAQ. CDR3 protein: CASSLTGMAYGYTF. CDR3 sequence (DNA): TGTGCCAGCAGCTTAACGGGGATGGCCTATGGCTACACCTTC.

The chain employs TRBV19 and TRBJ1-1; the D is unclear. CDR3 size: 12 residues. The V gene lost 7 bases and the J gene lost 7 bases, with 13 bases spanning the gap. Per germline, CDR1 LNHDA and CDR2 SQIVND (reference sequence). The DNA for the CDR3 is TGTGCCAGTAAATACGGCGCAGTTGAAGCTTTCTTT. It translates to CASKYGAVEAFF.

The V gene is TRBV11-2, the J gene TRBJ2-7, with TRBD2 identical over 10 bases. The germline V gene has CDR1 SGHAT and CDR2 FQNNGV. This CDR3 has 16 residues. Unmatched junction bases numbered 10, after V lost 5 bases and J lost 3 bases. The CDR3 region has the DNA TGTGCCAGCAGCCCCCACCTGACTAGCGGGTACTACGAGCAGTACTTC. Its protein is CASSPHLTSGYYEQYF.

The CDR3 here is CASSSSGTGTYNEQFF. In DNA form, the CDR3 reads TGCGCCAGCAGCTCGTCCGGGACAGGGACCTACAATGAGCAGTTCTTC. The chain has TRBV5-1 and TRBJ2-1; 9 bases are a match to TRBD1. In germline, CDR1 is SGHRS, CDR2 YFSETQ. The CDR3 sequence is 16 residues long. Unmatched junction bases numbered 6, after V lost 3 bases and J lost 2 bases. The whole variable domain, remainder taken from reference TRBV5-1 and TRBJ2-1, is KAGVTQTPRYLIKTRGQQVTLSCSPISGHRSVSWYQQTPGQGLQFLFEYFSETQRNKGNFPGRFSGRQFSNSRSEMNVSTLELGDSALYLCASSSSGTGTYNEQFFGPGTRLTVL.

The chain links TRBV9 to TRBJ1-2; D perhaps matches TRBD1 (6 bases). CDR3 length: 17 amino acids. Germline loops: CDR1 SGDLS, CDR2 YYNGEE. V was trimmed by 0 bases and J by 4 bases, leaving 19 bases between them. The CDR3 region has the DNA TGTGCCAGCAGCGTAGCTACAGTCGGGACACCCCCCTATGGCTACACCTTC. Encoded protein: CASSVATVGTPPYGYTF.

This clonotype was seen a handful of times. The chain employs TRBV12-3 or TRBV12-4 and TRBJ2-7; 8 nucleotides line up with TRBD1. The V and J ends lost 6 bases and 2 bases, in that order; junction bases with no gene match: 12. The CDR3 consists of 16 residues. The DNA for the CDR3 is TGTGCCAGCAGCTCCTCGAGGGACAGGACGACCTACGAGCAGTACTTC. Translating gives CASSSSRDRTTYEQYF.

The chain combines TRBV6-2 or TRBV6-3 with TRBJ1-6; D remains ambiguous. CDR3 length: 16 amino acids. The germline V gene encodes CDR1 MNHEY and CDR2 SVGEGT. Trimming pared 7 bases from V and 6 bases from J, leaving 19 bases between. Written as DNA, the CDR3 is TGTGCCAGCAAAGATCCGGGTCAACCCGCTAATTCACCCCTCCACTTT. As protein: CASKDPGQPANSPLHF.

This clonotype turned up a few times. The chain employs TRBV29-1 and TRBJ1-2, with D possibly TRBD1 on 5 matching bases. V was pared by 6 bases and J by 4 bases, with 18 bases between. The CDR3 length is 14 residues. Germline-derived CDR1 and CDR2 are SQVTM and ANQGSEA. The CDR3 DNA is TGCAGCGTCCAAGGGGAGGAGGCGGGCTATGGCTACACCTTC. Amino acids: CSVQGEEAGYGYTF.

The chain joins TRBV19 to TRBJ1-1; D remains ambiguous. The CDR3 has 13 residues. Germline loops: CDR1 LNHDA, CDR2 SQIVND (reference sequence). Trimming took off 3 bases at V and 6 bases at J, with 11 bases between the two ends. The chain's CDR3 is CASSIGQDAEAFF. Here the CDR3 DNA reads TGTGCCAGTAGTATTGGCCAGGACGCTGAAGCTTTCTTT.

The CDR3 sequence is CASRGGADYNEQFF. CDR3 in DNA: TGCGCCAGCAGGGGGGGGGCCGATTACAATGAGCAGTTCTTC. The J gene is TRBJ2-1, the V gene TRBV5-1; perhaps TRBD2 as D (7 bases). The CDR3 totals 14 residues. Trimming cost V 5 bases and J 4 bases, with 13 bases left between them. Germline CDR1 is SGHRS and CDR2 is YFSETQ.

The sample holds a few counts of this clonotype. The V call is TRBV6-5, the J call TRBJ2-1; 9 nucleotides match TRBD2. The CDR3 spans 16 residues. Germline V gene data show CDR1 as MNHEY and CDR2 as SVGAGI. V shed 5 bases and J 6 bases; nucleotides not matched to a gene: 11. CDR3 bases: TGTGCCAGCAGTCCTCCGAAGCGGGGGGCTTCCAATGAGCAGTTCTTC. It specifies CASSPPKRGASNEQFF.

A few counts support this clonotype. The chain carries TRBV19 and TRBJ1-2, with TRBD1 matching 9 bases. The CDR3 spans 14 residues. Losses at the gene ends were 7 bases for V and 2 bases for J; bases not matched to a gene: 5. CDR1 is LNHDA, CDR2 SQIVND, per germline (reference sequence). CDR3 loop: CASTQQGANYGYTF. DNA of the CDR3: TGTGCCAGTACTCAACAGGGGGCGAACTATGGCTACACCTTC.

This clonotype was counted a single time. The J gene is TRBJ1-3, the V gene TRBV14; D call uncertain. Trimming stripped 0 bases from V and 1 base from J, with 10 bases between. The CDR3 is 16 amino acids. CDR1 and CDR2 (germline): SGHDN, FVKESK. CDR3 protein: CASSQDSEYSGNTIYF. The CDR3, as DNA: TGTGCCAGCAGCCAAGATAGCGAGTATTCTGGAAACACCATATATTTT.

The chain recombines TRBV27 with TRBJ1-1; D ambiguous. V dropped 8 bases and J dropped 3 bases, with 13 bases sitting between them. This CDR3 has 13 residues. Germline assignment: CDR1 MNHEY and CDR2 SMNVEV (reference sequence). CDR3 nucleotides: TGTGCCAGCGGCCGACGAAGGGACACTGAAGCTTTCTTT. Its translation is CASGRRRDTEAFF.

J is TRBJ2-7 and V is TRBV7-9, with D unresolved. This CDR3 has 14 amino acids. Trimming stripped 7 bases from V and 4 bases from J, with 17 bases between. The germline gives CDR1 SEHNR, CDR2 FQNEAQ (reference sequence). This CDR3 reads CASNPPQNPYEQYF. The CDR3 nucleotides read TGTGCCAGCAACCCTCCACAGAACCCATACGAGCAGTACTTC.

This clonotype was seen more than once but under ten times. The rearrangement uses TRBV7-4 and TRBJ2-6; TRBD1 might be the D (7 bases). Trimming stripped 8 bases from V and 0 bases from J, with 20 bases between. This CDR3 region has 18 residues. The V gene's germline CDR1 is SGHVT and CDR2 SQSDAQ. CDR3 sequence reads: CASVWGRGVASGANVLTF. DNA for the CDR3: TGTGCCAGCGTCTGGGGCAGGGGGGTAGCCTCTGGGGCCAACGTCCTGACTTTC.

The chain carries TRBV19 and TRBJ1-1, with D perhaps TRBD1 (5 bases). The CDR3 length is 14 residues. The germline V and J ends were trimmed by 7 bases and 5 bases, with 17 bases remaining between them. CDR1 LNHDA and CDR2 SQIVND come from the germline V gene (reference sequence). The CDR3 loop is CASIGARPVTEAFF. In nucleotides, the CDR3 is TGTGCCAGTATAGGGGCCCGCCCGGTGACTGAAGCTTTCTTT.

The J gene is TRBJ2-7, the V gene TRBV6-1; 8 bases are a match to TRBD1. The ends lost 6 bases at V and 3 bases at J; junction bases unmatched: 4. Germline loops: CDR1 MNHNS, CDR2 SASEGT. The CDR3 is 13 amino acids. The CDR3, as DNA: TGTGCCAGCAGCCAGGGGGCCTTCTACGAGCAGTACGTC. Protein sequence: CASSQGAFYEQYV.

The CDR3 sequence: CAISESGWSPEETQYF. The CDR3 DNA reads as TGTGCCATCAGTGAGTCGGGGTGGTCGCCCGAAGAGACCCAGTACTTC. The J gene is TRBJ2-5, the V gene TRBV10-3; D not resolved. The CDR3 loop spans 16 amino acids. Trimming removed 0 bases from V and 3 bases from J, with 14 bases in between. Per the germline V gene, CDR1 is ENHRY and CDR2 is SYGVKD.

This chain connects TRBV12-3 or TRBV12-4 to TRBJ1-4, with D possibly TRBD1 on 6 matching bases. The length of the CDR3 is 14 residues. The germline V and J ends were trimmed by 5 bases and 6 bases, with 13 bases remaining between them. For the CDR3, the DNA is TGTGCCAGCAGTCGGACGGGGGCAGATGAAAAACTGTTTTTT. This gives the protein CASSRTGADEKLFF.

Note on this clonotype: Sequence at one end of the junction differs from germline and may be a read error. The rearrangement joins TRBV7-8 to TRBJ2-2, with 13 positions matching TRBD2. The V gene's germline CDR1 is SGHVS and CDR2 FQNEAQ. The CDR3 spans 18 residues. Written as DNA, the CDR3 is TGTGCCAGCAGAGCAACTAGCGGGGGGGCCGGGAACACCGGGGAGCGGTTTTTT. Its protein product is CASRATSGGAGNTGERFF.

This clonotype has just a few counts. V and J are TRBV4-1 and TRBJ2-7, with TRBD1 as a possible D gene (6 bases). Between the trimmed V and J ends, which lost 0 bases and 5 bases, there was a span of 11 bases. The germline V gene has CDR1 MGHRA and CDR2 YSYEKL. The length of the CDR3 is 14 residues. This CDR3 is CASSQEWQGHEQYV. Here the CDR3 DNA reads TGCGCCAGCAGCCAAGAATGGCAGGGGCACGAGCAGTACGTC.

The chain links TRBV12-5 to TRBJ1-1; 9 nucleotides match TRBD1. V lost 0 bases to trimming and J lost 10 bases; unmatched junction nucleotides: 3. This CDR3 contains 13 residues. Per the germline V gene, CDR1 is LGHNT and CDR2 is FRNRAP. The CDR3 here is CASGLVPGQGAFF. The CDR3 nucleotides are TGTGCTAGTGGTTTGGTACCGGGACAGGGAGCTTTCTTT.

The chain has TRBV20-1 and TRBJ2-1, with D possibly matching TRBD2 (7 bases). This CDR3 has 15 residues. The germline V gene encodes CDR1 DFQATT and CDR2 SNEGSKA (reference sequence). V lost 5 bases, J lost 3 bases, and 17 bases lay in between. CDR3 loop: CSAPTAGASYNEQFF. The CDR3 nucleotides read TGCAGTGCTCCAACGGCGGGGGCGAGCTACAATGAGCAGTTCTTC.

This chain uses TRBV7-6 with TRBJ2-7, with 13 bases fitting TRBD2. CDR3 length: 15 residues. V lost 1 base, J lost 5 bases, and 2 bases stayed unmatched. Germline V lookup: CDR1 SGHVS, CDR2 FNYEAQ. The CDR3 region is CASSLVGLAGDEQYV. Here the CDR3 DNA reads TGTGCCAGCAGCTTAGTAGGACTAGCGGGGGACGAGCAGTACGTC.